Included here is one T cell receptor (beta chain) sequence, with context. It lacks a known antigen. The input lacks base qualities; no much larger clone sits a single base away. The immunoSEQ Assay, a bias-controlled multiplex PCR, was used to amplify TCRbeta CDR3 regions from genomic DNA. Turning to the authors' computational methods: The number of nucleated cells in each sample was estimated by amplification of reference gene primers within the assay. To quantify the absolute abundance of each unique TCRbeta CDR3 rearrangement, sequence reads were collapsed and filtered. For each sample, productive Simpson clonality was calculated by taking the square root of Simpson's diversity index across productive rearrangements. TCRdb holds this immuneACCESS table with in-frame rearrangements only. Some clones are missing; in checked studies, unresolved V genes explain under half, and the rest has no known cause. V, J and clone size are those of that table, while D and trimming were read from the DNA. This sample comprises about 190,000 clones, around 90% of them detected only once. About 3% of the sample is taken by the ten largest.

The collaborating institutions used their own protocols to collect whole blood in K2EDTA tubes. For TCRbeta analysis, collaborators shipped samples in one of three forms: frozen whole blood, isolated PBMCs, or DNA extracted from either of those sample types. These data are taken from a study of blood T cell repertoires in COVID-19 (dated by TCRdb to about 2020). As for the study more broadly: Collaborator samples came from the United States, Italy and Spain and covered acute and convalescent phases of COVID-19. The material from the prospective study consisted of cDNA or gDNA derived from T cells, B-cell-depleted T cells, or PBMCs. Subjects who had been exposed to COVID-19, were actively infected with it, or had recovered from it provided the deeply sampled blood TCRbeta repertoires that made up the dataset. The repertoires were made available in a free public database intended to serve as a resource for research on the immune response to SARS-CoV-2. The samples were drawn from the first 160 participants of the ongoing ImmuneRACE study and from some 1,300 subjects provided by 6 global collaborators. Sample metadata almost always included a de-identified subject ID, COVID-19 status, age in years and sex. Where available, HLA class I and class II types were obtained from metadata supplied by the sample provider rather than from assay-based typing. The paper's findings and limits, for the study overall: The amount of clinical and demographic metadata varied by source and participant and was provided uncurated.

V is clipped by 4 bases and J by 2 bases, and the sequence between their germline boundaries is 15 bases long. The CDR3 numbers 16 residues from cysteine through phenylalanine. Only the CDR3 DNA stays, 48 bases, in frame from base 1. The germline V gene gives CDR1 as KGHDR and CDR2 as SFDVKD. The material sequenced was peripheral blood. The sequence joins TRBV24-1 to TRBJ2-3, with TRBD1 perhaps the D gene, on 6 matching bases. The origin of this receptor is a man between 40 and 49 years old with active or convalescent COVID-19. The CDR3 corresponds to CATSEIVSGATDTQYF. The DNA sequence reads TGTGCCACCAGTGAGATAGTGTCAGGGGCCACAGATACGCAGTATTTT.